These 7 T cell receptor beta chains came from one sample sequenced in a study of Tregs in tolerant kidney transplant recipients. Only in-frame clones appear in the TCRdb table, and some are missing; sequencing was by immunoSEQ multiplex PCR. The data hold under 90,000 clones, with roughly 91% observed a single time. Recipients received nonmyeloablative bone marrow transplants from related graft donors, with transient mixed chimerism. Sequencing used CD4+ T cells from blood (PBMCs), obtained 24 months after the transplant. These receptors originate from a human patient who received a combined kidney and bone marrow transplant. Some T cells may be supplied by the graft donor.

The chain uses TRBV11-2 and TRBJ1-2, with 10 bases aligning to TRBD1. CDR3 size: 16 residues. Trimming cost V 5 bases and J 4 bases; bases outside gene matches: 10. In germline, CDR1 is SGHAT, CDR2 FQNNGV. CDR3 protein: CASSDRLWTGGYGYTF. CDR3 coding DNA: TGTGCCAGCAGCGATAGATTATGGACAGGGGGCTATGGCTACACCTTC.

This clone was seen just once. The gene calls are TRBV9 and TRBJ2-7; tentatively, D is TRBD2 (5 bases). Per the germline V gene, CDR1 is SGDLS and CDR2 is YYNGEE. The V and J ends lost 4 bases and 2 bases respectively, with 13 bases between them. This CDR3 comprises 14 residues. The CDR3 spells CASSPRTHTYEQYF. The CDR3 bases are TGTGCCAGCAGCCCGAGGACTCACACCTACGAGCAGTACTTC.

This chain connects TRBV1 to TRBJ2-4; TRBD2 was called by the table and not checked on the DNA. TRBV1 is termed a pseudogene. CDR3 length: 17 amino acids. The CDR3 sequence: CTSSRPVPSGSKNIQYF. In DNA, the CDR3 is TGCACCAGCAGCCGCCCAGTTCCTAGCGGATCCAAAAACATTCAGTACTTC.

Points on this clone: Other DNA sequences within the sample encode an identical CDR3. The CDR3 coding sequence is TGTGCCAGCAGTTACTCCTCGGGTAGCTCCTACGAGCAGTACTTC. Translating gives CASSYSSGSSYEQYF. The V and J genes are TRBV6-5 and TRBJ2-7; D not certain. The CDR3 extends over 15 amino acids. The germline CDR1 and CDR2 sequences are MNHEY and SVGAGI. V was shortened by 0 bases and J by 0 bases, with 9 bases between the two germline ends.

The CDR3 bases are TGCGCCAGCAGCGAGGACAGGGGGGCCTACAATGAGCAGTTCTTC. Its translation: CASSEDRGAYNEQFF. The chain recombines TRBV5-1 with TRBJ2-1, with 10 nucleotides matching TRBD1. V dropped 4 bases and J dropped 2; count of bases not matched to a gene: 3. In germline, CDR1 is SGHRS, CDR2 YFSETQ. The CDR3 is 15 residues long.

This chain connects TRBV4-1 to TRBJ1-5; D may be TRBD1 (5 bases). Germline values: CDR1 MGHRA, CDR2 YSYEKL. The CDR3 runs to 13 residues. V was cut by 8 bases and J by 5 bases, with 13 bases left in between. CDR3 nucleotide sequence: TGCGCCAGCGGAATGGGGGGGTATCAGCCCCAGCATTTT. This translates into CASGMGGYQPQHF.

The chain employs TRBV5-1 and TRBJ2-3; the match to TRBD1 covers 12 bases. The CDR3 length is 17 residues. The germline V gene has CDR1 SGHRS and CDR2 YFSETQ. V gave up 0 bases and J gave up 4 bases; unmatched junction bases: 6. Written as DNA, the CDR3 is TGCGCCAGCAGCTTGGTAGGGGGGACAGGGGGCGCAGATACGCAGTATTTT. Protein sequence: CASSLVGGTGGADTQYF.